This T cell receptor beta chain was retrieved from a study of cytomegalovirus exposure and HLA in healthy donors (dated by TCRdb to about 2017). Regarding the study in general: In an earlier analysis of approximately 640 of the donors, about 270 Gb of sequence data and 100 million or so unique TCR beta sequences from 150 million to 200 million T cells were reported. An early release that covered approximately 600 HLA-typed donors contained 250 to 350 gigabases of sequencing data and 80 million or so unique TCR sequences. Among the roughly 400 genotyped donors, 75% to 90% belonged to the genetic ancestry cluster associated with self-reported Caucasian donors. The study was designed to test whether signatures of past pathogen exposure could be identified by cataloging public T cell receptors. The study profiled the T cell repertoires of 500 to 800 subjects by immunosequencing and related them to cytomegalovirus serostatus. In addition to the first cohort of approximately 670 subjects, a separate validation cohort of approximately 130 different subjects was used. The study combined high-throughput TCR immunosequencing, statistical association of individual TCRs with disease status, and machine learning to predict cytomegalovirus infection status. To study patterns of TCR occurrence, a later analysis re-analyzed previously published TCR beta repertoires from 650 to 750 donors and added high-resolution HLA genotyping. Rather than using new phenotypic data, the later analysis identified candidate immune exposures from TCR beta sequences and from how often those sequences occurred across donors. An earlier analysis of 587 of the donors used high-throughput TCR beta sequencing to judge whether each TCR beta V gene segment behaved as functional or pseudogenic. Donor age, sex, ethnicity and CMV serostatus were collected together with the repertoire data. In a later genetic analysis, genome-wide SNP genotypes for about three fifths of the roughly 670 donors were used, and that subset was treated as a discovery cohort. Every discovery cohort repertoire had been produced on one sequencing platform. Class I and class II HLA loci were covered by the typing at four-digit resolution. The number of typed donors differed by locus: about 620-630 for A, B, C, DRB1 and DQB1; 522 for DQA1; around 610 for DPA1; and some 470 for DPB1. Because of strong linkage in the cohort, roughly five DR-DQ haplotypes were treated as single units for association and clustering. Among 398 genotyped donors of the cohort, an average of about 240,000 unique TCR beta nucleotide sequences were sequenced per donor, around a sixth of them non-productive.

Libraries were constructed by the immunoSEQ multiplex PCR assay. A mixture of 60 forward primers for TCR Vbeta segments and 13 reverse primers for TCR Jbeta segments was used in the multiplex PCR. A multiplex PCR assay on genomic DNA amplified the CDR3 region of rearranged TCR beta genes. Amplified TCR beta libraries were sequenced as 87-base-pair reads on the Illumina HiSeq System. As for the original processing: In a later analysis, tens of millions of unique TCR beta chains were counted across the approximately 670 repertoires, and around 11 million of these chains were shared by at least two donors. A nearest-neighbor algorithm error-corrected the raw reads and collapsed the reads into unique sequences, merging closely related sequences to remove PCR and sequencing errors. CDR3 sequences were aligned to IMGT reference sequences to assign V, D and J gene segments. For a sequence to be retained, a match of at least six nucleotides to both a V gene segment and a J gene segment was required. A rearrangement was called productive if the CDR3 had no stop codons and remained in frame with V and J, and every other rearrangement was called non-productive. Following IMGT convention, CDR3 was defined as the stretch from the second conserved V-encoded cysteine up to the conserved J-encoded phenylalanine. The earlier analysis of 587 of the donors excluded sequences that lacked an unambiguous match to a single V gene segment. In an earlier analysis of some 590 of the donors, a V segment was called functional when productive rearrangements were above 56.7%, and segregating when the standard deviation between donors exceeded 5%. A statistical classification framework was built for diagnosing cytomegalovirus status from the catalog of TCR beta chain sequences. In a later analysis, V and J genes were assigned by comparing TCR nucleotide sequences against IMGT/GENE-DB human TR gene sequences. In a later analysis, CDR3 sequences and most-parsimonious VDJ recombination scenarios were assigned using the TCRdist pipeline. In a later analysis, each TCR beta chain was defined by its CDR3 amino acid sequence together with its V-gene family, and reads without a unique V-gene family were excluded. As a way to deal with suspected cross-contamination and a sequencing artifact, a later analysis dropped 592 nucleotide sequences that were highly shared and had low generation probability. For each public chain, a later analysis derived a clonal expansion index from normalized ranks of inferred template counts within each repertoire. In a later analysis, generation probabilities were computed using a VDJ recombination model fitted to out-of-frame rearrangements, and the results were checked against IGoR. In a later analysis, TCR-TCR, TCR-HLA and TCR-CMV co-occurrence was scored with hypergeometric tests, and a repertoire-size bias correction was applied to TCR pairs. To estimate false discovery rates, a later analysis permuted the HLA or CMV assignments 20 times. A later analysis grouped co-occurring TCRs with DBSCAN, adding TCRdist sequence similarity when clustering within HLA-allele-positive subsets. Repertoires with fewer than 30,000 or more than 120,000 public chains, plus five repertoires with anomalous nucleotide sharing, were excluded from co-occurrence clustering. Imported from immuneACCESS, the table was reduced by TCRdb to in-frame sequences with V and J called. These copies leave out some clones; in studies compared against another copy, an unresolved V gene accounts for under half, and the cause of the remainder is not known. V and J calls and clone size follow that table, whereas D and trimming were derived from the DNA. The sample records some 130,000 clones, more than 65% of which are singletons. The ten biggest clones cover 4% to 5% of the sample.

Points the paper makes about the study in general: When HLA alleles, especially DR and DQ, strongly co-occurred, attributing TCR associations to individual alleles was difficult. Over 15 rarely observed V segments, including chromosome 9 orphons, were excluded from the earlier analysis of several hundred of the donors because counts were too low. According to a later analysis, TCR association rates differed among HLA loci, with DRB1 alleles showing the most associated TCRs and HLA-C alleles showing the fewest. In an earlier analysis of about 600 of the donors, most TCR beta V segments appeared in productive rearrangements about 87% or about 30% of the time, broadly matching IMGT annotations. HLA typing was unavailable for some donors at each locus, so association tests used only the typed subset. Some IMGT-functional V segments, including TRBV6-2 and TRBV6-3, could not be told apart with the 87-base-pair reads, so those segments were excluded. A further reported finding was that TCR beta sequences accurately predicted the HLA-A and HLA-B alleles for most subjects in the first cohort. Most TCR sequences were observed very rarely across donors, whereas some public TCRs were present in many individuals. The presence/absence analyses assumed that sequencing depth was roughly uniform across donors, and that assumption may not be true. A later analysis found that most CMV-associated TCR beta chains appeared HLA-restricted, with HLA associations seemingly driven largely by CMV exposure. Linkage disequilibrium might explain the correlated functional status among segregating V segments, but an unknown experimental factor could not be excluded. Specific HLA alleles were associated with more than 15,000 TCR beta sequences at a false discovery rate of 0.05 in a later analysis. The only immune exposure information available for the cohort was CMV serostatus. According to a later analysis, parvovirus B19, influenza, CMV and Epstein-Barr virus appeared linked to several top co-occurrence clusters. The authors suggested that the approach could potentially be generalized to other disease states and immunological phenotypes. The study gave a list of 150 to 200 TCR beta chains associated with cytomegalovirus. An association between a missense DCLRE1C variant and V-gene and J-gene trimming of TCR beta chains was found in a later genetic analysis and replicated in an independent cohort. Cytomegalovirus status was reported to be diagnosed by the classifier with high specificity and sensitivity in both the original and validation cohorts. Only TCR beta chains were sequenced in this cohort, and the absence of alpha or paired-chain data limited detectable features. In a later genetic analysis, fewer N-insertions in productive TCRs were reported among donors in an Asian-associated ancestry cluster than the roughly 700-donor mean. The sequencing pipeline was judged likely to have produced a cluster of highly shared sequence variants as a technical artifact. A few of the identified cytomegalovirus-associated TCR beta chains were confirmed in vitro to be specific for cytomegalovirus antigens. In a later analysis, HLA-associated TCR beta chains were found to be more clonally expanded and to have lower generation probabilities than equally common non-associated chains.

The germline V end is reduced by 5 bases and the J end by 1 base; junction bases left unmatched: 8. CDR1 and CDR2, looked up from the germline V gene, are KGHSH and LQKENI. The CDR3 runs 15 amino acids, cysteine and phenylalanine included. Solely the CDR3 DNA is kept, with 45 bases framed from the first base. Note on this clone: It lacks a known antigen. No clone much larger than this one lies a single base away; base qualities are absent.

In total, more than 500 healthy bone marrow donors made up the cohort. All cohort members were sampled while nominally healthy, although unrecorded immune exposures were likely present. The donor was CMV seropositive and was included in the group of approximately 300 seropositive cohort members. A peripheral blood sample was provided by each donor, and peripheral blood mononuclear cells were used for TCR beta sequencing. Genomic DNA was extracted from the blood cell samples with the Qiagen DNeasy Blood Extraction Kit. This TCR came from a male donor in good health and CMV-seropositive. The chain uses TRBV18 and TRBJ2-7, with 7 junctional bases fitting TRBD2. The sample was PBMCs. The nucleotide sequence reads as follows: TGTGCCAGCTCATTCCCTAGCGGTTTATCCTACGAGCAGTACTTC. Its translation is CASSFPSGLSYEQYF.